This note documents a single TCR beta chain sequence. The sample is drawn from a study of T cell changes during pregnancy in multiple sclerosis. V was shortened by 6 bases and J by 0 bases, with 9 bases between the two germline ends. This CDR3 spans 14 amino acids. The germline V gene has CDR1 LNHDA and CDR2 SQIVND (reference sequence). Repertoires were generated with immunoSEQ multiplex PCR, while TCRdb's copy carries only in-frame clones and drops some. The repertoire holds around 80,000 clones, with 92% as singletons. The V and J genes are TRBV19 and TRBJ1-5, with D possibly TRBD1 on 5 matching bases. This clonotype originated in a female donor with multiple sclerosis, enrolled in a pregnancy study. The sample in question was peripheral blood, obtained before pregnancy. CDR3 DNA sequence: TGTGCCAGTAGAAGACAGAATAGCAATCAGCCCCAGCATTTT. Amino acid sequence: CASRRQNSNQPQHF.